The TCR beta chain under discussion was sequenced for a study of blood T cell repertoires in COVID-19. Assay used: immunoSEQ multiplex PCR; TCRdb lists only in-frame clones, some missing. The sample carries approximately 200,000 clones, 70% to 90% recorded once. In regard to this clone: Within the sample, other DNA sequences also encode this same CDR3.

The CDR3 has 15 residues. The germline V gene encodes CDR1 LGHDT and CDR2 YNNKEL (reference sequence). Trimming cost V 4 bases and J 3 bases, with 13 bases left between them. Sequenced sample: PBMCs or T cells enriched from blood (not recorded which). The TCR originated in a man between 40 and 49 years old who had recovered from COVID-19. The V and J genes are TRBV3-1 (or the pseudogene TRBV3-2) and TRBJ2-1; possible D gene TRBD1, 6 bases. The CDR3: CASSPPGTNYNEQFF. CDR3 sequence (DNA): TGTGCCAGCAGCCCGCCCGGGACAAACTACAATGAGCAGTTCTTC.